These T cell receptor beta chains were read from a single sample in a study of control samples from healthy donors and cancer patients. Profiling relied on immunoSEQ multiplex PCR, and the TCRdb table lists in-frame clones only, not all of them. The sample consists of around 170,000 clones, about 92% of them appearing once. The sequenced material came from blood. These receptors were taken from a young man in good health. CDR3s include the opening cysteine and the closing phenylalanine or tryptophan. The D gene is left open where the match is weak. A row's size may be missing; if present it is once, few, many or a size class.

V gene: TRBV28
D gene: -
J gene: TRBJ2-7
clone size: -
CDR3 protein: CASSSRLYEQYF
CDR3 DNA: TGTGCCAGCAGTTCCCGGCTCTACGAGCAGTACTTC

V gene: TRBV7-8
D gene: TRBD1
J gene: TRBJ1-2
clone size: -
CDR3 protein: CASSFMVGTEGYTF
CDR3 DNA: TGTGCCAGCAGCTTTATGGTCGGGACAGAAGGCTACACCTTC

V gene: TRBV2
D gene: -
J gene: TRBJ1-1
clone size: once
CDR3 protein: CASSEEEDSNTEAFF
CDR3 DNA: TGTGCCAGCAGTGAAGAGGAAGATTCGAACACTGAAGCTTTCTTT

V gene: TRBV4-3
D gene: -
J gene: TRBJ2-2
clone size: -
CDR3 protein: CASSRGGGELFF
CDR3 DNA: TGCGCCAGCAGCCGGGGAGGCGGGGAGCTGTTTTTT

V gene: TRBV19
D gene: -
J gene: TRBJ1-2
clone size: once
CDR3 protein: CASSISSGNYGYTF
CDR3 DNA: TGTGCCAGTAGTATATCTTCAGGGAACTATGGCTACACCTTC

V gene: TRBV7-9
D gene: -
J gene: TRBJ2-5
clone size: -
CDR3 protein: CASSSLGLTQETQYF
CDR3 DNA: TGTGCCAGCAGCTCCCTGGGTCTAACTCAAGAGACCCAGTACTTC

V gene: TRBV24-1
D gene: TRBD1
J gene: TRBJ2-7
clone size: -
CDR3 protein: CATSGTGQSYEQYF
CDR3 DNA: TGTGCCACCAGTGGGACGGGACAGTCCTACGAGCAGTACTTC

V gene: TRBV5-1
D gene: TRBD1
J gene: TRBJ2-7
clone size: -
CDR3 protein: CASSLGGTGDRVYEQYF
CDR3 DNA: TGCGCCAGCAGCTTGGGGGGGACAGGAGACCGGGTCTACGAGCAGTACTTC

V gene: TRBV6-5
D gene: -
J gene: TRBJ1-4
clone size: -
CDR3 protein: CASSKTATNEKLFF
CDR3 DNA: TGTGCCAGCAGTAAGACAGCAACTAATGAAAAACTGTTTTTT

V gene: TRBV18
D gene: TRBD1
J gene: TRBJ2-5
clone size: once
CDR3 protein: CASSEGQQETQYF
CDR3 DNA: TGTGCCAGCTCCGAGGGACAGCAAGAGACCCAGTACTTC

V gene: TRBV5-1
D gene: -
J gene: TRBJ1-1
clone size: -
CDR3 protein: CASSLDGRMNTEAFF
CDR3 DNA: TGCGCCAGCAGCTTGGATGGGCGGATGAACACTGAAGCTTTCTTT

V gene: TRBV5-4
D gene: -
J gene: TRBJ1-1
clone size: -
CDR3 protein: CASSPGGREDTEAFF
CDR3 DNA: TGTGCCAGCAGTCCGGGGGGCAGGGAGGACACTGAAGCTTTCTTT

V gene: TRBV27
D gene: -
J gene: TRBJ1-5
clone size: -
CDR3 protein: CASSPRQGVNQPQHF
CDR3 DNA: TGTGCCAGCAGCCCCCGCCAGGGCGTCAATCAGCCCCAGCATTTT

V gene: TRBV5-4
D gene: TRBD2
J gene: TRBJ2-3
clone size: -
CDR3 protein: CASSLGRAGDTQYF
CDR3 DNA: TGTGCCAGCAGCTTAGGGAGGGCCGGGGATACGCAGTATTTT

V gene: TRBV30
D gene: -
J gene: TRBJ1-1
clone size: -
CDR3 protein: CAWSVDRDTEAFF
CDR3 DNA: TGTGCCTGGAGTGTGGACCGGGACACTGAAGCTTTCTTT

V gene: TRBV6-1
D gene: TRBD2
J gene: TRBJ2-5
clone size: -
CDR3 protein: CASSKGLAGGQETQYF
CDR3 DNA: TGTGCCAGCAGTAAAGGACTAGCGGGAGGTCAAGAGACCCAGTACTTC

V gene: TRBV5-6
D gene: -
J gene: TRBJ1-5
clone size: -
CDR3 protein: CASSLAGSNQPQHF
CDR3 DNA: TGTGCCAGCAGCTTGGCCGGTAGCAATCAGCCCCAGCATTTT

V gene: TRBV24-1
D gene: -
J gene: TRBJ2-3
clone size: -
CDR3 protein: CATSDTTRTDTQYF
CDR3 DNA: TGTGCCACCAGTGACACCACTCGGACAGATACGCAGTATTTT

V gene: TRBV6-6
D gene: -
J gene: TRBJ1-3
clone size: -
CDR3 protein: CASSTTGFTGNTIYF
CDR3 DNA: TGTGCCAGCAGTACGACAGGATTCACTGGAAACACCATATATTTT

V gene: TRBV18
D gene: -
J gene: TRBJ2-1
clone size: -
CDR3 protein: CASSPPNSLSSYNEQFF
CDR3 DNA: TGTGCCAGCTCACCGCCGAACTCCTTAAGCTCCTACAATGAGCAGTTCTTC

V gene: TRBV4-1
D gene: -
J gene: TRBJ1-2
clone size: once
CDR3 protein: CASSQFWLANYGYTF
CDR3 DNA: TGCGCCAGCAGCCAATTTTGGCTGGCTAACTATGGCTACACCTTC

V gene: TRBV24-1
D gene: -
J gene: TRBJ2-1
clone size: -
CDR3 protein: CATSGFPEGNEQFF
CDR3 DNA: TGTGCCACCAGCGGGTTTCCTGAGGGGAATGAGCAGTTCTTC

V gene: TRBV12-3/TRBV12-4
D gene: -
J gene: TRBJ1-2
clone size: -
CDR3 protein: CASSSQRAGYTF
CDR3 DNA: TGTGCCAGCAGCTCACAGAGGGCCGGCTACACCTTC

V gene: TRBV4-3
D gene: -
J gene: TRBJ2-6
clone size: -
CDR3 protein: CASSPDPSGANVLTF
CDR3 DNA: TGCGCCAGCAGCCCTGACCCTTCTGGGGCCAACGTCCTGACTTTC

V gene: TRBV7-8
D gene: -
J gene: TRBJ2-7
clone size: -
CDR3 protein: CASSLGPRDEQYF
CDR3 DNA: TGTGCCAGCAGCCTGGGCCCTCGGGACGAGCAGTACTTC

V gene: TRBV4-1
D gene: -
J gene: TRBJ1-1
clone size: -
CDR3 protein: CASSYGGGYTEAFF
CDR3 DNA: TGCGCCAGCAGCTACGGAGGGGGGTATACTGAAGCTTTCTTT

V gene: TRBV7-2
D gene: -
J gene: TRBJ2-3
clone size: once
CDR3 protein: CASSRPRDTQYF
CDR3 DNA: TGTGCCAGCAGCCGACCTCGGGATACGCAGTATTTT

V gene: TRBV10-1
D gene: -
J gene: TRBJ2-7
clone size: once
CDR3 protein: CASSGPLGAYEQYF
CDR3 DNA: TGCGCCAGCAGTGGACCTCTCGGGGCCTACGAGCAGTACTTC

V gene: TRBV19
D gene: -
J gene: TRBJ1-1
clone size: -
CDR3 protein: CASSFRGETEAFF
CDR3 DNA: TGTGCCAGTAGTTTTCGCGGGGAAACTGAAGCTTTCTTT

V gene: TRBV7-9
D gene: -
J gene: TRBJ2-7
clone size: -
CDR3 protein: CASSLGFSYEQYF
CDR3 DNA: TGTGCCAGCAGCTTGGGGTTTTCCTACGAGCAGTACTTC

V gene: TRBV6-4
D gene: TRBD1
J gene: TRBJ1-6
clone size: -
CDR3 protein: CARSFRLYRGDLGSPLHF
CDR3 DNA: TGTGCCCGCTCATTTAGACTTTACAGGGGCGACCTGGGTTCACCCCTCCACTTT

V gene: TRBV4-2
D gene: -
J gene: TRBJ1-1
clone size: -
CDR3 protein: CASSQVQPTEAFF
CDR3 DNA: TGTGCCAGCAGCCAAGTACAGCCCACTGAAGCTTTCTTT

V gene: TRBV3-1/TRBV3-2
D gene: -
J gene: TRBJ2-7
clone size: -
CDR3 protein: CASSQGVLRTGSSYEQYF
CDR3 DNA: TGTGCCAGCAGCCAGGGGGTCTTACGTACGGGAAGCTCCTACGAGCAGTACTTC

V gene: TRBV11-2
D gene: TRBD1
J gene: TRBJ1-4
clone size: -
CDR3 protein: CASRWTGTNEKLFF
CDR3 DNA: TGTGCCAGCAGATGGACAGGGACTAATGAAAAACTGTTTTTT

V gene: TRBV29-1
D gene: -
J gene: TRBJ1-2
clone size: once
CDR3 protein: CSVESGFDRGARYGYTF
CDR3 DNA: TGCAGCGTTGAATCGGGCTTTGATCGAGGGGCAAGATATGGCTACACCTTC

V gene: TRBV5-5
D gene: -
J gene: TRBJ1-1
clone size: -
CDR3 protein: CASSLPTSTEAFF
CDR3 DNA: TGTGCCAGCAGCTTGCCCACGAGCACTGAAGCTTTCTTT

V gene: TRBV10-3
D gene: -
J gene: TRBJ2-1
clone size: -
CDR3 protein: CAISEANEQFF
CDR3 DNA: TGTGCCATCAGTGAGGCAAATGAGCAGTTCTTC

V gene: TRBV28
D gene: -
J gene: TRBJ2-4
clone size: -
CDR3 protein: CASSFLGEKNIQYF
CDR3 DNA: TGTGCCAGCAGTTTTTTAGGGGAAAAAAACATTCAGTACTTC

V gene: TRBV28
D gene: TRBD2
J gene: TRBJ2-5
clone size: -
CDR3 protein: CAIAGGQETQYF
CDR3 DNA: TGTGCTATAGCGGGGGGTCAAGAGACCCAGTACTTC

V gene: TRBV19
D gene: -
J gene: TRBJ1-1
clone size: once
CDR3 protein: CASSILGAMNTEAFF
CDR3 DNA: TGTGCCAGTAGTATCTTGGGGGCGATGAACACTGAAGCTTTCTTT

V gene: TRBV7-9
D gene: TRBD2
J gene: TRBJ2-1
clone size: -
CDR3 protein: CASSRMFSGRAREQFF
CDR3 DNA: TGTGCCAGCAGCCGTATGTTTAGCGGGAGGGCCAGGGAGCAGTTCTTC

V gene: TRBV7-9
D gene: -
J gene: TRBJ2-1
clone size: -
CDR3 protein: CASSLTQRWVYNEQFF
CDR3 DNA: TGTGCCAGCAGCTTAACGCAGCGGTGGGTCTACAATGAGCAGTTCTTC

V gene: TRBV19
D gene: -
J gene: TRBJ1-5
clone size: -
CDR3 protein: CASTWQGGNQPQHF
CDR3 DNA: TGTGCCAGTACGTGGCAGGGCGGCAATCAGCCCCAGCATTTT

V gene: TRBV28
D gene: TRBD2
J gene: TRBJ2-1
clone size: -
CDR3 protein: CASSVARGTGGDEQFF
CDR3 DNA: TGTGCCAGCAGTGTGGCGAGGGGTACTGGGGGGGATGAGCAGTTCTTC

V gene: TRBV5-1
D gene: TRBD1
J gene: TRBJ1-1
clone size: -
CDR3 protein: CASSLTTGGGTEAFF
CDR3 DNA: TGCGCCAGCAGCTTGACGACAGGGGGTGGCACTGAAGCTTTCTTT

V gene: TRBV27
D gene: -
J gene: TRBJ2-1
clone size: -
CDR3 protein: CASSSPADEQFF
CDR3 DNA: TGTGCCAGCAGCTCCCCGGCGGATGAGCAGTTCTTC

V gene: TRBV20-1
D gene: -
J gene: TRBJ2-7
clone size: -
CDR3 protein: CSADQSYEQYF
CDR3 DNA: TGCAGTGCTGACCAATCCTACGAGCAGTACTTC

V gene: TRBV9
D gene: -
J gene: TRBJ1-4
clone size: -
CDR3 protein: CASSVEPTNEKLFF
CDR3 DNA: TGTGCCAGCAGCGTAGAACCAACTAATGAAAAACTGTTTTTT

V gene: TRBV27
D gene: -
J gene: TRBJ2-5
clone size: -
CDR3 protein: CASSFSNPLKETQYF
CDR3 DNA: TGTGCCAGCAGTTTCTCTAATCCGTTGAAGGAGACCCAGTACTTC

V gene: TRBV11-2
D gene: TRBD1
J gene: TRBJ1-2
clone size: -
CDR3 protein: CASSLFRTGSGYTF
CDR3 DNA: TGTGCCAGCAGCTTATTTCGGACAGGGTCTGGCTACACCTTC

V gene: TRBV10-2
D gene: -
J gene: TRBJ1-3
clone size: once
CDR3 protein: CAVRGQGGNTIYF
CDR3 DNA: TGCGCCGTACGAGGGCAGGGGGGAAACACCATATATTTT

V gene: TRBV5-1
D gene: -
J gene: TRBJ2-1
clone size: -
CDR3 protein: CASSLDGGHEQFF
CDR3 DNA: TGCGCCAGCAGCCTGGACGGCGGGCATGAGCAGTTCTTC

V gene: TRBV6-6
D gene: -
J gene: TRBJ1-1
clone size: -
CDR3 protein: CASRHPSMGPLLWAFF
CDR3 DNA: TGTGCCAGCAGACACCCATCGATGGGGCCCCTACTCTGGGCTTTCTTT

V gene: TRBV6-5
D gene: TRBD1
J gene: TRBJ2-1
clone size: -
CDR3 protein: CASSTPGQPPQFF
CDR3 DNA: TGTGCCAGCAGTACCCCGGGACAGCCCCCTCAGTTCTTC

V gene: TRBV5-1
D gene: -
J gene: TRBJ1-4
clone size: -
CDR3 protein: CASSFLPRGPTNEKLFF
CDR3 DNA: TGCGCCAGCAGCTTTCTCCCACGGGGACCAACTAATGAAAAACTGTTTTTT

V gene: TRBV27
D gene: -
J gene: TRBJ1-5
clone size: -
CDR3 protein: CASSSNPVANQPQHF
CDR3 DNA: TGTGCCAGCAGTTCCAATCCGGTCGCCAATCAGCCCCAGCATTTT

V gene: TRBV12-5
D gene: TRBD1
J gene: TRBJ1-5
clone size: -
CDR3 protein: CASGTGDQPQHF
CDR3 DNA: TGTGCTAGCGGGACAGGGGATCAGCCCCAGCATTTT

V gene: TRBV5-1
D gene: TRBD1
J gene: TRBJ1-1
clone size: -
CDR3 protein: CASNPGITGGGTEAFF
CDR3 DNA: TGCGCCAGCAACCCTGGGATTACAGGGGGGGGCACTGAAGCTTTCTTT

V gene: TRBV18
D gene: -
J gene: TRBJ1-2
clone size: -
CDR3 protein: CASSPDASARGYTF
CDR3 DNA: TGTGCCAGCTCACCAGACGCTTCGGCCAGGGGCTACACCTTC

V gene: TRBV5-6
D gene: -
J gene: TRBJ2-1
clone size: -
CDR3 protein: CASSLAGVSYNEQFF
CDR3 DNA: TGTGCCAGCAGCTTGGCGGGAGTCTCCTACAATGAGCAGTTCTTC